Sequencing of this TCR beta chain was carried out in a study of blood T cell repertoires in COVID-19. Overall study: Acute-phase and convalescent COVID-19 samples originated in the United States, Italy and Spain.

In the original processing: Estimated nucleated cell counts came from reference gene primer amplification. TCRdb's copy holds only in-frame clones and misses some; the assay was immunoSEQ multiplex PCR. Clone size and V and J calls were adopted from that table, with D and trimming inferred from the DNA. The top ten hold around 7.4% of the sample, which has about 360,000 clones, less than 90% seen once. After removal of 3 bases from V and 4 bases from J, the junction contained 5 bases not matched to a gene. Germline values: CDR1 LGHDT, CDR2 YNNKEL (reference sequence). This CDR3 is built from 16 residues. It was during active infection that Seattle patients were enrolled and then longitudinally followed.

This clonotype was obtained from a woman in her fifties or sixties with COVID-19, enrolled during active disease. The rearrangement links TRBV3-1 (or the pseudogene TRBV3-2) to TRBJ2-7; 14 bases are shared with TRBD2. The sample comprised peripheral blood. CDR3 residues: CASSHDGLAGGYEQYF. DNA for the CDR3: TGTGCCAGCAGCCATGACGGACTAGCGGGGGGATACGAGCAGTACTTC.